Listed below are T cell receptor beta chains from one sample, sequenced in a study of cytomegalovirus exposure and HLA in healthy donors. Only in-frame clones appear in the TCRdb table, and some are missing; sequencing was by immunoSEQ multiplex PCR. The table shows under 150,000 clones, with 67% occurring only once. Sequencing was carried out using PBMCs. Source of these receptors: a young man in good health and CMV-seropositive. Both conserved end residues are part of each CDR3. The D gene is left open where the match is weak. Clone sizes are given selectively: once, few, many, or a class where the clone is expanded.

.	.	TRBV30	TRBJ1-2	CAWSASLDYGYTF	TGTGCCTGGAGTGCTTCCCTAGACTATGGCTACACCTTC
.	TRBD2	TRBV4-2	TRBJ2-1	CASSQEGGGARNEQFF	TGTGCCAGCAGCCAAGAGGGCGGGGGGGCGAGGAATGAGCAGTTCTTC
.	TRBD1	TRBV6-5	TRBJ1-2	CASSFPQGKGYTF	TGTGCCAGCAGTTTTCCACAGGGGAAGGGCTACACCTTC
once	TRBD2	TRBV29-1	TRBJ2-1	CSVARGGPSSYNEQFF	TGCAGCGTTGCCCGGGGGGGCCCTTCGTCCTACAATGAGCAGTTCTTC
.	TRBD2	TRBV16	TRBJ2-3	CASSSGGLAGAHSTDTQYF	TGTGCCAGCAGCTCCGGGGGACTAGCGGGGGCGCATAGCACAGATACGCAGTATTTT
.	.	TRBV7-9	TRBJ2-5	CASSFGRQGGETQYF	TGTGCCAGCAGCTTTGGAAGGCAGGGAGGAGAGACCCAGTACTTC
once	TRBD1	TRBV18	TRBJ2-7	CASSLGGRYEQYF	TGTGCCAGCTCACTAGGGGGCAGGTACGAGCAGTACTTC
.	TRBD1	TRBV10-3	TRBJ1-1	CAIKGGQMNTEAFF	TGTGCCATCAAGGGGGGACAGATGAACACTGAAGCTTTCTTT
once	.	TRBV30	TRBJ2-7	CAWSASGFSYEQYF	TGTGCCTGGAGTGCCTCAGGTTTCTCCTACGAGCAGTACTTC
.	TRBD1	TRBV6-4	TRBJ1-2	CASSDSRQGAEGYTF	TGTGCCAGCAGTGACTCGAGGCAGGGGGCTGAGGGCTACACCTTC
.	.	TRBV27	TRBJ2-3	CASSFNHTQYF	TGTGCCAGCAGTTTTAATCATACGCAGTATTTT
.	.	TRBV7-9	TRBJ1-5	CASSLGGLGNQPQHF	TGTGCCAGCAGCTTAGGAGGGCTTGGGAATCAGCCCCAGCATTTT
.	.	TRBV5-1	TRBJ2-7	CASSLARTRTYEQYF	TGCGCCAGCAGCTTGGCGAGGACACGGACCTACGAGCAGTACTTC
.	.	TRBV28	TRBJ2-5	CASSPSESTPETQYF	TGTGCCAGCAGCCCATCGGAGAGCACGCCAGAGACCCAGTACTTC
.	.	TRBV6-5	TRBJ1-6	CATGIQGFNSPLHF	TGTGCCACTGGGATACAGGGATTCAATTCACCCCTCCACTTT
.	.	TRBV5-1	TRBJ2-1	CASSLASGHNEQFF	TGCGCCAGCAGCTTGGCGTCAGGTCACAATGAGCAGTTCTTC
.	TRBD1	TRBV4-1	TRBJ2-1	CASSQVAGQGYNEQFF	TGCGCCAGCAGCCAAGTGGCGGGACAGGGTTACAATGAGCAGTTCTTC
few	.	TRBV4-1	TRBJ2-1	CASSQGISYNEQFF	TGCGCCAGCAGCCAAGGTATTAGCTACAATGAGCAGTTCTTC
.	.	TRBV10-1	TRBJ2-2	CASSDYRTGELFF	TGCGCCAGCAGTGATTATCGCACCGGGGAGCTGTTTTTT
.	.	TRBV4-2	TRBJ2-6	CASSQGLRRGPNSGANVLTF	TGTGCCAGCAGCCAAGGGTTGAGAAGGGGTCCCAACTCTGGGGCCAACGTCCTGACTTTC
.	TRBD1	TRBV6-5	TRBJ2-7	CASSNYRGGEQYF	TGTGCCAGCAGCAATTACAGGGGCGGTGAGCAGTACTTC
.	TRBD1	TRBV4-1	TRBJ2-3	CASSHYSIRGISTDTQYF	TGCGCCAGCAGCCACTACTCAATCAGGGGGATATCCACAGATACGCAGTATTTT
once	.	TRBV29-1	TRBJ2-5	CSVEVTGETQYF	TGCAGCGTTGAAGTGACCGGGGAGACCCAGTACTTC
.	.	TRBV5-4	TRBJ2-2	CASSPSGRNTGELFF	TGTGCCAGCAGCCCCAGTGGGAGGAACACCGGGGAGCTGTTTTTT
few	TRBD1	TRBV18	TRBJ1-6	CASSPLAGTGSNSPLHF	TGTGCCAGCTCACCACTTGCCGGGACAGGGAGTAATTCACCCCTCCACTTT
.	.	TRBV7-9	TRBJ1-5	CASGIAGQPQHF	TGTGCCAGCGGTATCGCGGGTCAGCCCCAGCATTTT